This TCR beta chain was sequenced during a study of Ad26.COV2.S vaccination and SARS-CoV-2 variants. The method was immunoSEQ multiplex PCR; TCRdb's version includes in-frame clones alone and lacks a portion of them. Of about 680,000 clones in the sample, roughly 90% were seen once. From germline, CDR1 is GTSNPN and CDR2 SVGIG (reference sequence). V lost 3 bases, J lost 6 bases, and 11 bases lay in between. This CDR3 has 12 residues. Noted treatment: around 19 received Ad26.COV2.S at low or high dose, single or two shots; about 5 received placebo; per-sample allocation not given. At day 63 after the first vaccine or placebo injection, samples were drawn. Aged 18-55 years, donor was enrolled in Boston in 2020. This clone appeared a few times.

The V and J genes are TRBV30 and TRBJ1-2; D gene uncertain. The specimen comprised peripheral blood, sampled in a trial of Ad26.COV2.S vaccine versus placebo. This sequence was found in a person aged 18-65 years who received the Ad26.COV2.S COVID-19 vaccine or a placebo. Written as DNA, the CDR3 is TGTGCCTGGAGCGCTTGGGAGGATGGCTACACCTTC. Amino acids: CAWSAWEDGYTF.